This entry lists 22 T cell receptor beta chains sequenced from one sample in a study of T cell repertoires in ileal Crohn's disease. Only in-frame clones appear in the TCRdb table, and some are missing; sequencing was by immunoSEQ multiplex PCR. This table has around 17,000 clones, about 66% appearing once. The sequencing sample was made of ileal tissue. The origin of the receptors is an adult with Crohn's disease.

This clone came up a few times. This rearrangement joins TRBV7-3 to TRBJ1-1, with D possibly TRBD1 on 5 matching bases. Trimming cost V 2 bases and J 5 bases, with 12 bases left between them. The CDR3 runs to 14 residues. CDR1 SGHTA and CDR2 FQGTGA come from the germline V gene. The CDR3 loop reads CASSLLGGGTEAFF. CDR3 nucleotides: TGTGCCAGCAGCTTATTGGGGGGGGGTACTGAAGCTTTCTTT.

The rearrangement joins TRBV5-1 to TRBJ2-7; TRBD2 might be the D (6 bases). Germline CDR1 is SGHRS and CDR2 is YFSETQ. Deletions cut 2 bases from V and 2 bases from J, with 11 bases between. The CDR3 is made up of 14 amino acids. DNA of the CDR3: TGCGCCAGCAGCTTTCAACCGGGAGCCTACGAGCAGTACTTC. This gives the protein CASSFQPGAYEQYF. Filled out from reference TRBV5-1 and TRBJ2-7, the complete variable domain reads KAGVTQTPRYLIKTRGQQVTLSCSPISGHRSVSWYQQTPGQGLQFLFEYFSETQRNKGNFPGRFSGRQFSNSRSEMNVSTLELGDSALYLCASSFQPGAYEQYFGPGTRLTVT.

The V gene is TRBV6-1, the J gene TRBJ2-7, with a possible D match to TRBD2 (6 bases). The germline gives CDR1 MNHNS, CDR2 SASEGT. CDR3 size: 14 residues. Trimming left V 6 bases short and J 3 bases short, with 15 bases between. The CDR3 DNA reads TGTGCCAGCAGGCTATGGGGGGATAACTACGAGCAGTACTTC. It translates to CASRLWGDNYEQYF.

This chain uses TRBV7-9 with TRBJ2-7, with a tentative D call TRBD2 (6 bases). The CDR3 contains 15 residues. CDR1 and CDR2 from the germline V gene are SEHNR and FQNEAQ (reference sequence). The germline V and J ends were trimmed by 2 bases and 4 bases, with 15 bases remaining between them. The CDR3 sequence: CASSLTGTPPYEQYF. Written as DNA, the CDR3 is TGTGCCAGCAGCTTAACCGGGACTCCTCCATACGAGCAGTACTTC.

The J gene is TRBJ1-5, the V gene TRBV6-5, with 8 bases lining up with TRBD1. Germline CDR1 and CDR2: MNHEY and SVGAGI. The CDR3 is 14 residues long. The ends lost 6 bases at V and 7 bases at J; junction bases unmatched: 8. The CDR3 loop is CASRRQGLWQPQHF. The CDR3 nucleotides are TGTGCCAGCAGGAGACAGGGGTTGTGGCAGCCCCAGCATTTT.

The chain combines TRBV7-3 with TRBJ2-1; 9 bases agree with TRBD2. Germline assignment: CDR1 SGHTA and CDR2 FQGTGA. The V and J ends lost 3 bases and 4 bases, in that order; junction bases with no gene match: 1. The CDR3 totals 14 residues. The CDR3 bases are TGTGCCAGCAGCTTTACTAGCGGGTACAATGAGCAGTTCTTC. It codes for CASSFTSGYNEQFF.

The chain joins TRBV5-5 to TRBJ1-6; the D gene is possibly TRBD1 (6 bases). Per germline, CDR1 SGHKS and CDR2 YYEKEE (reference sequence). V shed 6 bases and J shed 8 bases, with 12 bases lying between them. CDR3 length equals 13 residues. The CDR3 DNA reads TGTGCCAGCACTCGGGGGGCTGATTCACCCCTCCACTTT. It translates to CASTRGADSPLHF. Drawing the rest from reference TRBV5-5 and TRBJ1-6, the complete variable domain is DAGVTQSPTHLIKTRGQQVTLRCSPISGHKSVSWYQQVLGQGPQFIFQYYEKEERGRGNFPDRFSARQFPNYSSELNVNALLLGDSALYLCASTRGADSPLHFGNGTRLTVT.

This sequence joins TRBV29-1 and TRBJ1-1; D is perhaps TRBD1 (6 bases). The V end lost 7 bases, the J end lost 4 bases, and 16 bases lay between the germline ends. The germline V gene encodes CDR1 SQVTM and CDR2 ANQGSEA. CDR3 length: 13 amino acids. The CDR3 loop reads CSGQQGSGTEAFF. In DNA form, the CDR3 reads TGCAGCGGCCAACAGGGCTCGGGCACTGAAGCTTTCTTT. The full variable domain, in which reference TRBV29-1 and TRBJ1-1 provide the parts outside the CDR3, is SAVISQKPSRDICQRGTSLTIQCQVDSQVTMMFWYRQQPGQSLTLIATANQGSEATYESGFVIDKFPISRPNLTFSTLTVSNMSPEDSSIYLCSGQQGSGTEAFFGQGTRLTVV.

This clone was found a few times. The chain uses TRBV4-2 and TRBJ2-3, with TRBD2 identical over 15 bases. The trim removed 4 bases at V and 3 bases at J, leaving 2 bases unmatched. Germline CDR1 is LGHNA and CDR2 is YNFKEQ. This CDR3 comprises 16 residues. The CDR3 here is CASSPGLAGGTDTQYF. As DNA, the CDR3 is TGTGCCAGCAGCCCTGGACTAGCGGGAGGGACAGATACGCAGTATTTT.

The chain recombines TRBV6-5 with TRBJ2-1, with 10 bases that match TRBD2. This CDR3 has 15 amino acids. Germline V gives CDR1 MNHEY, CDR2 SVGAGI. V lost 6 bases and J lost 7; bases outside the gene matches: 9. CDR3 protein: CASRERGGLRNEQFF. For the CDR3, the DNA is TGTGCCAGCAGGGAGCGGGGGGGGTTAAGAAATGAGCAGTTCTTC.

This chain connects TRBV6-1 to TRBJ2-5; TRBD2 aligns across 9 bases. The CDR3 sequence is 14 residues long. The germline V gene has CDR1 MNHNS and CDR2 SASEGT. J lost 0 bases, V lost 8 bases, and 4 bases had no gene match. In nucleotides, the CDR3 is TGTGCCAGCCGCAAGCGGGGGGACCAAGAGACCCAGTACTTC. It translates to CASRKRGDQETQYF.

The CDR3 coding sequence is TGTGCCAGCAGTGAATCCCGGACTAGCGGGATGAATGAGCAGTTCTTC. Its protein is CASSESRTSGMNEQFF. The chain is built from TRBV6-1 and TRBJ2-1; 12 positions agree with TRBD2. Germline V gene lookup returns CDR1 MNHNS and CDR2 SASEGT. This CDR3 has 16 residues. The trim removed 2 bases at V and 7 bases at J, leaving 6 bases unmatched.

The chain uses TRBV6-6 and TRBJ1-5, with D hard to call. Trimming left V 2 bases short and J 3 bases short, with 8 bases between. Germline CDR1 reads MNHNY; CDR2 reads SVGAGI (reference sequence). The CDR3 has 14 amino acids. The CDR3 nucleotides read TGTGCCAGCAGTTACCCCCCTCTCAATCAGCCCCAGCATTTT. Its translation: CASSYPPLNQPQHF.

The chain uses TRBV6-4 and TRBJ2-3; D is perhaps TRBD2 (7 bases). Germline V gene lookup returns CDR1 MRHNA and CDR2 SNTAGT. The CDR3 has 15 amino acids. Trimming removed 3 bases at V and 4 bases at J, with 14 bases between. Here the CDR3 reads CASSDGAGQADTQYF. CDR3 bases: TGTGCCAGCAGTGATGGAGCGGGACAAGCAGATACGCAGTATTTT.

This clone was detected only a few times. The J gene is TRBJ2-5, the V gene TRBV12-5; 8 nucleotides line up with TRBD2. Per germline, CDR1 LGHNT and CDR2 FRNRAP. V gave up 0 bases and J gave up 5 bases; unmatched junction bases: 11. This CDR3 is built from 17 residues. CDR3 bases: TGTGCTAGTGGTTTGGTCCTAGCGGGCCCGGGGGGGGAGACCCAGTACTTC. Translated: CASGLVLAGPGGETQYF.

This CDR3 is CASREGTGAYVGYTF. Here the CDR3 DNA reads TGTGCCAGCAGGGAGGGGACAGGCGCTTACGTGGGCTACACCTTC. This chain connects TRBV6-1 to TRBJ1-2; 8 nucleotides line up with TRBD1. V trimming: 6 bases; J trimming: 8 bases; junction bases outside the gene matches: 14. CDR3 length: 15 amino acids. CDR1 MNHNS and CDR2 SASEGT come from the germline V gene.

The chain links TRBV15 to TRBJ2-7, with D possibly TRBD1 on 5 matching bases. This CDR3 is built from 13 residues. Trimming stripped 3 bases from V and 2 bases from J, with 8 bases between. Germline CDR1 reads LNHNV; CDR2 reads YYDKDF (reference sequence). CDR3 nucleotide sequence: TGTGCCACCAGCAGGGCAGGGACCTACGAGCAGTACTTC. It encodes CATSRAGTYEQYF.

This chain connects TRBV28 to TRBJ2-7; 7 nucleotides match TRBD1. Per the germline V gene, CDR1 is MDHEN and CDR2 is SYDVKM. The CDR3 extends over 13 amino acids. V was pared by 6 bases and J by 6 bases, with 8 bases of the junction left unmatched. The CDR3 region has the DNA TGTGCCAGCAGGGGCCGGAACAGGGGCGAGCAGTACTTC. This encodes CASRGRNRGEQYF.

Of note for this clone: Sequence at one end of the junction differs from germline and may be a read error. CDR3 in DNA: TGTGCCAGCAGCGGAACGGGGGGAAACAATGAAGCTTTCTTT. Encoded protein: CASSGTGGNNEAFF. V gene TRBV2 combines with J gene TRBJ1-1; weak D call: TRBD1 (5 bases). This CDR3 is 14 amino acids long. CDR1 and CDR2 from the germline V gene are SNHLY and FYNNEI.

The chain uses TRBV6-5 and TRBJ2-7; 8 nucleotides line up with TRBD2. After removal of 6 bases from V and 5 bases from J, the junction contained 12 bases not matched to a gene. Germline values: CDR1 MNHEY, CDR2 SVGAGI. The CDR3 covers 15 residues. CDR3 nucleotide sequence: TGTGCCAGCAGCGGTAGCGGGAATGGGAAGAACGAGCAGTACTTC. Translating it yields CASSGSGNGKNEQYF.

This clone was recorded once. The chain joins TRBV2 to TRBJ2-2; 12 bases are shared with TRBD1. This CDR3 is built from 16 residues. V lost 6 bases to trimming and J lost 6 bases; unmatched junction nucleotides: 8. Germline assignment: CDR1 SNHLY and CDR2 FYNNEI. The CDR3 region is CASRIRDRGRPGELFF. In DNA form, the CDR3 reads TGTGCCAGCAGGATCCGGGACAGGGGGCGCCCCGGGGAGCTGTTTTTT.

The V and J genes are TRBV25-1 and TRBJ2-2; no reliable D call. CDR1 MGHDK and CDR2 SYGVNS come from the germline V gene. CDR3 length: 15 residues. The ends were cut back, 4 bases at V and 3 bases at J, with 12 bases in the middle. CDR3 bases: TGTGCCAGCAGTGGTTTCGGCGGCTACACCGGGGAGCTGTTTTTT. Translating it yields CASSGFGGYTGELFF.